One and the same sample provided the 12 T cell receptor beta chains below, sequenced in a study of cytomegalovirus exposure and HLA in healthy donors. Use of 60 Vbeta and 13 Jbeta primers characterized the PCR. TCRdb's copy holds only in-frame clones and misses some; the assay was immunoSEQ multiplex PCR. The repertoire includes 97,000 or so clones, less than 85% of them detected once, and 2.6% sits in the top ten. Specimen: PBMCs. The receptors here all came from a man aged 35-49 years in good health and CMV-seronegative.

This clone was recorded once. The CDR3 sequence: CASSGTGGQYEQYF. The CDR3 DNA is TGTGCCAGCAGCGGGACAGGGGGACAGTACGAGCAGTACTTC. This chain uses TRBV11-2 with TRBJ2-7, with 11 bases lining up with TRBD1. From germline, CDR1 is SGHAT and CDR2 FQNNGV. After removal of 5 bases from V and 4 bases from J, the junction contained 4 bases not matched to a gene. The CDR3 is made up of 14 amino acids.

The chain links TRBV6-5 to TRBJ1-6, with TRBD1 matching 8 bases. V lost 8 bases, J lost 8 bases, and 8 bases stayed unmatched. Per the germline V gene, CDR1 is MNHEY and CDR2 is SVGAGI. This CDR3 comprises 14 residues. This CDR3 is CASRPGGMYSPLHF. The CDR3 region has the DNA TGTGCCAGCCGCCCAGGGGGCATGTATTCACCCCTCCACTTT.

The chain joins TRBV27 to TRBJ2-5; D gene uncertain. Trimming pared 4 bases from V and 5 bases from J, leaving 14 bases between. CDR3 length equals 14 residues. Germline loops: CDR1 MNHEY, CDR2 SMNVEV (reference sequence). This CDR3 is CASSSVPGGETQYF. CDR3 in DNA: TGTGCCAGCAGTTCAGTTCCGGGTGGGGAGACCCAGTACTTC.

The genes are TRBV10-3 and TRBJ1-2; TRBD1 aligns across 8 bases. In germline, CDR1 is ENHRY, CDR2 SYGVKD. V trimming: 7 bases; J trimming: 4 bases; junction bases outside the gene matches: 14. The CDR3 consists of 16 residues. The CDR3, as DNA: TGTGCCATCAAGCTGGCCCAGGGGGCACTTTTCTATGGCTACACCTTC. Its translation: CAIKLAQGALFYGYTF.

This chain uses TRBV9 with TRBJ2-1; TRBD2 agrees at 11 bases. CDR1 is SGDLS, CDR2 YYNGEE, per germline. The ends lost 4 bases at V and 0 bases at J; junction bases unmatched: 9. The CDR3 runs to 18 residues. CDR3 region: CASSSPTSGGHSYNEQFF. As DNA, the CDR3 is TGTGCCAGCAGCTCCCCCACTAGCGGGGGCCACTCCTACAATGAGCAGTTCTTC.

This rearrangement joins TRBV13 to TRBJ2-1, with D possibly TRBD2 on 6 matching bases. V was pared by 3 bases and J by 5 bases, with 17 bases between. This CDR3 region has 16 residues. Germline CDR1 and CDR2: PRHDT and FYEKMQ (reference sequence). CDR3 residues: CASSFPAAGIDNEQFF. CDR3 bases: TGTGCCAGCAGCTTTCCCGCGGCGGGGATAGACAATGAGCAGTTCTTC. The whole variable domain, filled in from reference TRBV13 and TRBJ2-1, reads AAGVIQSPRHLIKEKRETATLKCYPIPRHDTVYWYQQGPGQDPQFLISFYEKMQSDKGSIPDRFSAQQFSDYHSELNMSSLELGDSALYFCASSFPAAGIDNEQFFGPGTRLTVL.

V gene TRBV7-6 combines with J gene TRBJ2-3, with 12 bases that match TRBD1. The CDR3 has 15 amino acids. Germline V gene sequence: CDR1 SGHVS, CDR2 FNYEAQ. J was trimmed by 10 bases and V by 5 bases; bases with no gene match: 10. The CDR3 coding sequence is TGTGCCAGCAGCCTAGGGACAGGGGGCACCCAGGCGCAGTATTTT. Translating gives CASSLGTGGTQAQYF.

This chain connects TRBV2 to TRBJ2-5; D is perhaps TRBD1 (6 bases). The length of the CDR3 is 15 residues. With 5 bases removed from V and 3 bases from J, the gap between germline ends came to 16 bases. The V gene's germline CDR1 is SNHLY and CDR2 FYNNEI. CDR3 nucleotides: TGTGCCAGCAGTCAACATACAGGGCCGGAAGAGACCCAGTACTTC. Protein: CASSQHTGPEETQYF.

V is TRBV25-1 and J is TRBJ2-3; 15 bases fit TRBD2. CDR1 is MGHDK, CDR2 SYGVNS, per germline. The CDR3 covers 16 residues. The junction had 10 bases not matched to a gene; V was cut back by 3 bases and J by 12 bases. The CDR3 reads CASSDPLGLAGGGQYF. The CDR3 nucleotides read TGTGCCAGCAGTGACCCCCTGGGACTAGCGGGGGGTGGACAGTATTTT.

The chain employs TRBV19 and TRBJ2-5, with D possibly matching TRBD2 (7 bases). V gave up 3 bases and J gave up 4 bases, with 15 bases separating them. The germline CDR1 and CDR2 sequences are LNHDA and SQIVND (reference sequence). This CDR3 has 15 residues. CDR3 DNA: TGTGCCAGTAGTATGGGGGGGCGTGGGGGAGAGACCCAGTACTTC. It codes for CASSMGGRGGETQYF.

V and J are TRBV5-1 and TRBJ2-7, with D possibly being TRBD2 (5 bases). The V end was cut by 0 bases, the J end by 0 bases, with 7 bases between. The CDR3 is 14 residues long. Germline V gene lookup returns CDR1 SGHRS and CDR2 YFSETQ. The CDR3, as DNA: TGCGCCAGCAGCTTGGAGGACTCCTCCTACGAGCAGTACTTC. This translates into CASSLEDSSYEQYF.

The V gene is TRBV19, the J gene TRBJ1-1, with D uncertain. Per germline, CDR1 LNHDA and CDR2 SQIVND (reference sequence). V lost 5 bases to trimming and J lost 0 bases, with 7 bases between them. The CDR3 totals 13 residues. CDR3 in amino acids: CASSSQVNTEAFF. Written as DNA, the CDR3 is TGTGCCAGTAGTTCCCAGGTGAACACTGAAGCTTTCTTT.